This T cell receptor (beta chain) was captured by sequencing in a study of glioma-infiltrating T cells (dated by TCRdb to the mid-2010s). Background on the whole study: The study sequenced TCR alpha- and beta-chain repertoires from glioma tissue, from non-neoplastic brain tissue and from matched peripheral blood mononuclear cells. To measure divergence between tissue and blood T-cell populations, each tissue-infiltrating repertoire was compared with the peripheral blood repertoire of the same patient. The paired cohort was made up of three low-grade glioma patients, 7 to 9 primary glioblastoma patients and three non-glioma patients who contributed non-neoplastic brain tissue.

The CDR3 has 16 amino acids, counting the end cysteine and phenylalanine. CDR3 DNA is the only sequence kept; it has 48 bases, read in frame from the first base. Germline trimming amounts to 5 bases on V and 2 bases on J, with 10 as the count of junction bases outside the gene matches. TCR alpha and beta CDR3 regions were amplified with the iRepertoire nested amplicon-rescue multiplex PCR (arm-PCR) platform from RNA. The input for one-step reverse transcription and amplification was roughly 85-400 ng of tissue mRNA or PBMC total RNA. Following bead purification, Illumina adapters were added by a secondary multiplex PCR, and libraries between 200 and 400 bp were gel-purified. Demultiplexing relied on internal 6-nucleotide barcodes carried by the libraries. Libraries were sequenced on an Illumina MiSeq with 2x220 or 2x250 nucleotide paired-end reads. From the authors' description of their analysis: Paired reads were merged with FLASH 1.2.11 and aligned to the GRCh37 human genome with BWA-MEM before extracting TRA and TRB reads. V and J assignment used an IMGT-derived reference of cassette sequences and CDR3 motifs that included pseudogenes. Reads were translated in three frames, and productive CDR3s were defined by a C…FGXG motif without stop codons. A clonotype was defined as a unique combination of a V-J cassette pair and a CDR3 amino acid sequence. Filtering of reads was based on Hamming distance, with the threshold set by the sequence error rate of each sample in mapped regions. TCRdb's own reprocessing of the public reads used fastp at Q25 and MiXCR and kept productive beta chains. Here each entry gathers all rows of one CDR3 protein and keeps the most common genes and DNA. TCRdb's processing, not the authors', yielded these V and J calls. The sample table records about 93,000 distinct CDR3 sequences; around 37% of these occur just once. 35% to 40% of the sample belongs to the ten largest clones.

The research as a whole found: Group comparisons were based on small numbers of patients: three non-neoplastic, three low-grade glioma and roughly 8 glioblastoma patients. Tissue and blood shared very few CDR3 sequences, a result attributed to high CDR3 diversity and limited sampling. VJ-independent divergence between tissue and blood was found to be below expectation in non-neoplastic patients but above expectation in all gliomas, particularly low-grade gliomas.

At least ten counts were recorded for this clonotype. No cognate antigen has been identified for it. No much larger clonotype is one base removed from it; base qualities were not supplied. The sequence derives from a human donor with low-grade glioma or glioblastoma, undergoing nonglioma brain surgery, or in good health (not recorded which). The sample consisted of glioma tissue, nonneoplastic brain tissue, or PBMCs (not recorded which). This receptor chain uses TRBV12-3 or TRBV12-4 and TRBJ2-5; 8 junctional bases match TRBD2. Read as DNA, the sequence is TGTGCCAGCAGTCCAGCCGGGACTAGATCGCAAGAGACCCAGTACTTC. The translation is CASSPAGTRSQETQYF.